The TCR beta chain under discussion was sequenced for a study of shared T cell receptors in the human thymus. Sequenced by immunoSEQ multiplex PCR; TCRdb stores in-frame clones only, minus some. This repertoire shows hundreds of thousands of clones, approximately 89% found once; its top ten account for roughly 0.0087%. A single count supports this clone. This CDR3 is also generated by other DNA sequences in the sample. Germline V gives CDR1 MDHEN, CDR2 SYDVKM. This CDR3 is 15 amino acids long. V trimming: 5 bases; J trimming: 6 bases; junction bases outside the gene matches: 6. This sample was shared with a second study, whose subject was human thymus T cells. From that paper: In thymic and blood repertoires alike, V and J usage looked biased.

Material: thymocytes. This sequence originates from a boy younger than two with a congenital heart defect. This chain joins TRBV28 and TRBJ1-4, with TRBD1 identical over 10 bases. CDR3 in DNA: TGTGCCAGCAGTCCCCGGACAGGGGGGGATGAAAAACTGTTTTTT. It encodes CASSPRTGGDEKLFF.